This T cell receptor (beta chain) was documented in a study of early T cells in non-severe SARS-CoV-2 infection. Study summary: Unsorted whole blood bulk RNA was sequenced, with unpaired chains.

This clonotype was seen repeatedly, ten times or more. TCRdb itself ran the 5' RACE reads through MiXCR, one entry per CDR3 protein. Of about 81,000 distinct CDR3 sequences listed, 6% to 7% are singletons. The receptor was isolated from an adult who was a healthcare worker with PCR-confirmed SARS-CoV-2 infection or an uninfected control (not recorded which). Sequences were obtained from whole blood.

The CDR3 DNA reads TGCGCCAGCAGCCCTTCTGGGAGGGGGGAGACCCAGTACTTC. It yields the protein CASSPSGRGETQYF. The chain has TRBV5-1 and TRBJ2-5; tentatively, D is TRBD2 (7 bases). V shed 4 bases and J shed 5 bases, with 15 bases lying between them. The CDR3 is made up of 14 amino acids. Germline V gives CDR1 SGHRS, CDR2 YFSETQ.